These 14 T cell receptor beta chains were all obtained from the same sample, sequenced in a study of T cell changes during pregnancy in multiple sclerosis. Measured with immunoSEQ multiplex PCR; TCRdb has only the in-frame clones, and not every one. The sample has 58,000 or so clones, about 90% seen once. The material was peripheral blood, obtained in the first trimester of pregnancy. Source of these receptors: a female donor with multiple sclerosis, enrolled in a pregnancy study.

The rearrangement links TRBV29-1 to TRBJ2-1; tentative D call: TRBD2 (5 bases). Per germline, CDR1 SQVTM and CDR2 ANQGSEA. The CDR3 runs to 10 residues. The V end was cut by 4 bases, the J end by 12 bases, with 10 bases between. CDR3 coding DNA: TGCAGCGTTGCGGGATTACGGCAGTTCTTC. It codes for CSVAGLRQFF.

This chain connects TRBV9 to TRBJ2-3; 11 nucleotides match TRBD2. Germline CDR1 and CDR2: SGDLS and YYNGEE. Losses at the gene ends were 0 bases for V and 4 bases for J; bases not matched to a gene: 13. This CDR3 has 19 residues. As DNA, the CDR3 is TGTGCCAGCAGCGTAGGGCTCTCGATTAGCGGGAGGGCCCCAGATACGCAGTATTTT. Its protein product is CASSVGLSISGRAPDTQYF.

The chain carries TRBV7-9 and TRBJ2-7; D remains ambiguous. The CDR3 is 14 residues long. Germline CDR1 reads SEHNR; CDR2 reads FQNEAQ (reference sequence). Deletions cut 2 bases from V and 0 bases from J, with 8 bases between. The CDR3 DNA is TGTGCCAGCAGCTTATTGGCAATCTCCTACGAGCAGTACTTC. Its protein is CASSLLAISYEQYF.

The chain uses TRBV7-3 and TRBJ2-2; no definite D call. The germline V and J ends were trimmed by 1 base and 1 base, with 13 bases remaining between them. Germline-derived CDR1 and CDR2 are SGHTA and FQGTGA. CDR3 length: 17 amino acids. CDR3 DNA sequence: TGTGCCAGCAGCTTAATACCTCGGCGGTTGAACACCGGGGAGCTGTTTTTT. Translation gives CASSLIPRRLNTGELFF.

J is TRBJ2-7 and V is TRBV7-9, with TRBD1 as a possible D gene (5 bases). CDR3 length: 13 amino acids. Trimming stripped 4 bases from V and 2 bases from J, with 9 bases between. CDR1 and CDR2 (germline): SEHNR, FQNEAQ (reference sequence). The CDR3 sequence: CASSSGHTYEQYF. CDR3 DNA sequence: TGTGCCAGCAGCTCCGGACATACCTACGAGCAGTACTTC.

This chain links TRBV29-1 with TRBJ2-5; a possible D gene is TRBD2 (5 bases). Germline loops: CDR1 SQVTM, CDR2 ANQGSEA. This CDR3 contains 12 residues. Trimming cost V 4 bases and J 5 bases, with 11 bases left between them. CDR3 in amino acids: CSVAEGRETQYF. CDR3 DNA sequence: TGCAGCGTTGCTGAGGGAAGGGAGACCCAGTACTTC.

This chain joins TRBV4-3 and TRBJ2-7, with TRBD1 as a possible D gene (6 bases). The germline V and J ends were trimmed by 1 base and 3 bases, with 13 bases remaining between them. The germline V gene encodes CDR1 LGHNA and CDR2 YSLEER. The CDR3 is made up of 15 amino acids. CDR3 sequence (DNA): TGCGCCAGCAGCCAAGGCCTGACAGGCTTCTACGAGCAGTACTTC. It codes for CASSQGLTGFYEQYF.

This chain joins TRBV11-3 and TRBJ2-5; 8 nucleotides match TRBD1. CDR3 length: 16 amino acids. The germline V gene encodes CDR1 SGHNT and CDR2 YENEEA. The junction had 6 bases not matched to a gene; V was cut back by 1 base and J by 2 bases. The CDR3 protein is CASSLGARGPQETQYF. CDR3 nucleotides: TGTGCCAGCAGCTTAGGAGCCAGGGGGCCACAAGAGACCCAGTACTTC.

The chain uses TRBV19 and TRBJ1-2, with D possibly TRBD1 on 6 matching bases. Looked up from germline, CDR1 is LNHDA and CDR2 is SQIVND (reference sequence). Trimming shortened V by 4 bases and J by 7 bases, and 7 bases separated the two germline ends. The CDR3 extends over 11 amino acids. CDR3 sequence: CASSTGAGYTF. The DNA of the CDR3 is TGTGCCAGTAGTACAGGGGCTGGCTACACCTTC. The full variable domain, completed using reference TRBV19 and TRBJ1-2, is DGGITQSPKYLFRKEGQNVTLSCEQNLNHDAMYWYRQDPGQGLRLIYYSQIVNDFQKGDIAEGYSVSREKKESFPLTVTSAQKNPTAFYLCASSTGAGYTFGSGTRLTVV.

This clone was detected a few times. This rearrangement joins TRBV28 to TRBJ2-7; TRBD1 might be the D (6 bases). CDR1 is MDHEN and CDR2 is SYDVKM in the germline V gene. The V end lost 6 bases, the J end lost 2 bases, and 14 bases lay between the germline ends. There are 14 residues in the CDR3. CDR3 bases: TGTGCCAGCAGCCCCGTGGGGGCGACCTACGAGCAGTACTTC. This sequence encodes CASSPVGATYEQYF.

The genes are TRBV11-1 and TRBJ2-7, with D possibly being TRBD1 (6 bases). Trimming removed 5 bases at V and 3 bases at J, with 14 bases between. The CDR3 spans 14 residues. The germline gives CDR1 SGHAT, CDR2 FQDESV (reference sequence). CDR3: CASSRSWDNYEQYF. Here the CDR3 DNA reads TGTGCCAGCAGCCGATCTTGGGACAACTACGAGCAGTACTTC.

The chain has TRBV28 and TRBJ2-7; perhaps TRBD1 as D (5 bases). V lost 2 bases to trimming and J lost 5 bases, with 19 bases between them. Germline V gene sequence: CDR1 MDHEN, CDR2 SYDVKM. There are 16 residues in the CDR3. For the CDR3, the DNA is TGTGCCAGCAGTTTAGAAGGGTGGCGCAGGGCTAACGAGCAGTACTTC. Encoded protein: CASSLEGWRRANEQYF.

The genes are TRBV21-1 and TRBJ1-5; the table's D call TRBD1 went unverified against the DNA. TRBV21-1 is marked as a pseudogene. The CDR3 totals 18 residues. DNA for the CDR3: TGTGCCAGCAGCAAAGTGAGGCGGACAGGGGCCCTCCCGCGGCCCCAGCATTTT. It specifies CASSKVRRTGALPRPQHF.

For the CDR3, the DNA is TGTGCCAGCAGCTTACCAAATTTCCTGGAGCCAGATACGCAGTATTTT. Amino acid sequence: CASSLPNFLEPDTQYF. V gene TRBV7-3 combines with J gene TRBJ2-3, with D uncertain. V lost 2 bases to trimming and J lost 4 bases, with 16 bases between them. From germline, CDR1 is SGHTA and CDR2 FQGTGA. This CDR3 spans 16 amino acids.